This passage covers 15 T cell receptor beta chains from one sample sequenced in a study of beta chain features in type 1 diabetes. Expressed TCRB transcripts were sequenced because the isolated RNA had all been reverse transcribed beforehand. The assay was immunoSEQ multiplex PCR, and TCRdb's table has in-frame clones only and misses some. The top ten hold around 0.035% of the sample, which has roughly 370,000 clones, 11% to 15% seen once. The sequencing sample was made of naive CD4+ T cells from blood. The origin of the receptors is a man aged 25 to 40 in good health.

This chain connects TRBV7-6 to TRBJ1-5; D not resolved. Germline V gene data show CDR1 as SGHVS and CDR2 as FNYEAQ. The CDR3 length is 16 residues. The V end was cut by 1 base, the J end by 0 bases, with 10 bases between. CDR3 loop: CASSLGIRNSNQPQHF. CDR3 DNA: TGTGCCAGCAGCTTAGGGATTCGGAATAGCAATCAGCCCCAGCATTTT.

The J gene is TRBJ2-5, the V gene TRBV28; 8 nucleotides agree with TRBD1. V shed 5 bases, J shed 1 base, and the junction held 9 bases outside the gene matches. Germline assignment: CDR1 MDHEN and CDR2 SYDVKM. The CDR3 consists of 16 residues. CDR3 in amino acids: CASSLHRGSGQETQYF. The CDR3 bases are TGTGCCAGCAGTCTCCACAGGGGGTCGGGCCAAGAGACCCAGTACTTC.

V usage is TRBV7-2 and J usage is TRBJ2-3; weak D call: TRBD2 (6 bases). The CDR3 runs to 15 residues. Germline loops: CDR1 SGHTA, CDR2 FQGNSA. Between the trimmed V and J ends, which lost 5 bases and 1 base, there was a span of 13 bases. The CDR3 nucleotides are TGTGCCAGCAGCGACCGGGTAGCGGGCACAGATACGCAGTATTTT. This translates into CASSDRVAGTDTQYF.

The chain links TRBV6-6 to TRBJ2-7; 7 nucleotides match TRBD2. The ends lost 2 bases at V and 6 bases at J; junction bases unmatched: 7. The CDR3 covers 14 residues. CDR1 and CDR2 (germline): MNHNY, SVGAGI (reference sequence). The CDR3 region is CASSYRGGVGEQYV. The CDR3 nucleotides read TGTGCCAGCAGTTACCGCGGGGGAGTAGGCGAGCAGTACGTC.

The chain couples TRBV6-6 to TRBJ1-1; D unresolved. Germline CDR1 and CDR2: MNHNY and SVGAGI (reference sequence). V was shortened by 6 bases and J by 10 bases, with 12 bases between the two germline ends. The CDR3 loop spans 11 amino acids. CDR3 residues: CASSRSGAAFF. The CDR3 DNA reads TGTGCCAGCAGCCGAAGTGGAGCAGCTTTCTTT.

This clone has more than one count but fewer than ten. The chain recombines TRBV30 with TRBJ2-3; D call uncertain. The CDR3 extends over 15 amino acids. Between the trimmed V and J ends, which lost 2 bases and 4 bases, there was a span of 16 bases. Germline V CDR1 and CDR2: GTSNPN, SVGIG (reference sequence). The CDR3 DNA reads as TGTGCCTGGAGTTCGAGGAAGGACGGGTCAGATACGCAGTATTTT. This encodes CAWSSRKDGSDTQYF.

This clone was counted many times. The rearrangement links TRBV23-1 to TRBJ2-7, with D possibly being TRBD1 (5 bases). TRBV23-1 is treated as an ORF (open reading frame) with a function not yet certain. V was clipped by 6 bases and J by 3 bases, with 15 bases between them. The CDR3 consists of 14 residues. The CDR3 loop reads CASSLTQGIYEQYV. The CDR3 DNA reads TGCGCCAGCAGCCTGACTCAGGGAATCTACGAGCAGTACGTC.

This clone occurred a few times. This chain links TRBV10-3 with TRBJ2-1; D gene ambiguous. The germline V and J ends were trimmed by 2 bases and 4 bases, with 3 bases remaining between them. The V gene's germline CDR1 is ENHRY and CDR2 SYGVKD. The CDR3 is 12 residues long. CDR3 nucleotides: TGTGCCATCAGTGAGAGGTACAATGAGCAGTTCTTC. Encoded protein: CAISERYNEQFF.

This clone was picked up a small number of times. J is TRBJ1-3 and V is TRBV2; D ambiguous. CDR3 length: 12 residues. In germline, CDR1 is SNHLY, CDR2 FYNNEI. Trimming removed 6 bases from V and 0 bases from J, with 3 bases in between. For the CDR3, the DNA is TGTGCCAGCAGATACTCTGGAAACACCATATATTTT. Translated, it gives CASRYSGNTIYF.

This clone was detected a few times. The chain is built from TRBV15 and TRBJ2-2, with 7 positions matching TRBD1. The CDR3 is 15 residues long. Germline CDR1 and CDR2: LNHNV and YYDKDF (reference sequence). V dropped 5 bases and J dropped 0; count of bases not matched to a gene: 3. The CDR3 loop reads CATSPGQANTGELFF. CDR3 in DNA: TGTGCCACCAGCCCAGGACAGGCGAACACCGGGGAGCTGTTTTTT.

The chain carries TRBV7-8 and TRBJ2-7; D is possibly TRBD2 (5 bases). V lost 5 bases to trimming and J lost 7 bases, with 15 bases between them. The germline CDR1 and CDR2 sequences are SGHVS and FQNEAQ. This CDR3 comprises 13 residues. DNA of the CDR3: TGTGCCAGCAGCCCCTACCTCCCGGGAGAGCAGTACGTC. Translating gives CASSPYLPGEQYV.

The V and J genes are TRBV7-9 and TRBJ2-1; D ambiguous. Germline V CDR1 and CDR2: SEHNR, FQNEAQ (reference sequence). This CDR3 comprises 11 residues. V was pared by 7 bases and J by 8 bases, with 9 bases between. The CDR3, as DNA: TGTGCCAGCACCGCCGAGGATGAGCAGTTCTTC. Translated: CASTAEDEQFF. Full variable domain (outside the CDR3, taken from reference TRBV7-9 and TRBJ2-1): DTGVSQNPRHKITKRGQNVTFRCDPISEHNRLYWYRQTLGQGPEFLTYFQNEAQLEKSRLLSDRFSAERPKGSFSTLEIQRTEQGDSAMYLCASTAEDEQFFGPGTRLTVL.

Of note for this clone: The limits of the CDR3 on the DNA are not certain, so only TCRdb's listed CDR3 is given. The chain couples TRBV5-4 to TRBJ2-1; TRBD2, the table's D call, lacks a check against the DNA. The CDR3 extends over 12 residues, inclusive of both ends. Per the germline V gene, CDR1 is SGHNT and CDR2 is YYREEE (reference sequence). This CDR3 reads CASEVGGGATFF.

This clone turned up a few times. This chain connects TRBV29-1 to TRBJ2-5; D call uncertain. This CDR3 region has 11 residues. Germline CDR1 SQVTM, CDR2 ANQGSEA. With 7 bases removed from V and 2 bases from J, the gap between germline ends came to 8 bases. The CDR3 DNA reads TGCAGCGCCAGGTCTCAAGAGACCCAGTACTTC. It encodes CSARSQETQYF.

The rearrangement uses TRBV5-1 and TRBJ2-1; D uncertain. The CDR3 consists of 14 residues. In germline, CDR1 is SGHRS, CDR2 YFSETQ. V was clipped by 5 bases and J by 1 base, with 10 bases between them. CDR3 protein: CASRNEGSYNEQFF. Here the CDR3 DNA reads TGCGCCAGCAGGAACGAAGGTTCCTACAATGAGCAGTTCTTC.